This T cell receptor (beta chain) derives from a study of OX40 agonist ivuxolimab in advanced cancers. Whole-study results and caveats: Those patients achieving a partial response at 0.1-3.0 mg/kg showed among the lowest clonal expansion.

To note about this clone: What it recognizes is unknown.

Sequencing was performed with immunoSEQ multiplex PCR; in TCRdb, only in-frame clones are kept and a portion is missing. This sample carries roughly 38,000 clones, about 70% of them seen once, and the ten largest clones take less than 20%. V lost 3 bases to trimming and J lost 3 bases, with 10 bases between them. CDR1 is KGHSH and CDR2 is LQKENI in the germline V gene. CDR3 size: 14 residues. J is TRBJ2-3 and V is TRBV18; possibly TRBD1 for D (6 bases). The receptor comes from an adult with an advanced solid tumor such as melanoma, head and neck, liver or kidney cancer. The input for sequencing was CD4+ or CD8+ T cells sorted from blood, taken in a trial of the OX40 agonist ivuxolimab. CDR3 coding DNA: TGTGCCAGCTCACCTTTGCAGGGGACAGATACGCAGTATTTT. Translating gives CASSPLQGTDTQYF.